The present T cell receptor beta chain was sequenced within a study of T cells after yellow fever vaccination. Study-level findings and limits: Contamination by abundant bulk-population clonotypes could be present in FACS-sorted repertoires. Once the booster was given, most primary-vaccination clones reappeared, at roughly 96% for CD4 and over 70% for CD8. It was a weaker secondary response, yet one that peaked faster, at day 5 versus 15.

A process of 5'RACE template switching, which added a universal primer site and UMIs, was used to make TCR cDNA. Each CDR3 protein is one row after TCRdb ran MiXCR on the 5' RACE reads. In the table there are about 260,000 distinct CDR3 sequences, over 10% of which are singletons. This clonotype was found a few times. Antigen specificity is unknown. The source of this sequence is a man younger than 40 who received the YFV17D yellow fever vaccine. The sample consisted of CD4+ T cells sorted from PBMCs, taken 45 days after the yellow fever booster vaccination.

DNA for the CDR3: TGCAGTGCCACCCCTGGGGTAACCTACGAGCAGTACTTC. Translated: CSATPGVTYEQYF. The chain couples TRBV20-1 to TRBJ2-7; D not certain. Germline V CDR1 and CDR2: DFQATT, SNEGSKA (reference sequence). V lost 6 bases to trimming and J lost 2 bases, with 14 bases between them. This CDR3 is built from 13 residues.